This TCR beta chain is drawn from a study of T cells after yellow fever vaccination (dated by TCRdb to about 2019). Describing the broader study: The SMART-Seq v4 Ultra Low Input RNA kit was used to prepare libraries from fractions with low cell numbers. To follow T-cell clones before and after both primary and booster YFV17D yellow fever vaccination, bulk TCR alpha and beta repertoires underwent longitudinal sequencing. Two healthy male donors, one aged 18 to 30 and one aged 30 to 40 years, were included in the cohort. Blood was drawn at multiple timepoints before and after primary and secondary immunization, with bulk PBMC replicates and cell subsets isolated.

To note about this clonotype: Its antigen has not been determined. There are no base qualities to consult, and no much larger clone falls within one base.

Reads for this sample came from an Illumina NovaSeq 6000. TCR cDNA was made using 5'RACE template switching, a step that added a universal primer site and unique molecular identifiers. cDNA synthesis was primed from both the TCR alpha and TCR beta constant segments. Two PCR steps were used to amplify libraries, with sample barcodes and sequencing adapters being added in the second step. Libraries were sequenced on Illumina HiSeq 2500 (2x100 bp) or NovaSeq (2x150 bp). The original pipeline was this. Reads were demultiplexed and collapsed into UMI consensus sequences with MIGEC, and V(D)J alignment was performed with MiXCR. Using edgeR on replicate PBMC samples, clonotypes were called vaccine-responding if FDR was below 0.01 and the log2 fold change was above 5 up to day 15. Each bulk clonotype was labeled CD4 or CD8 based on which sequenced repertoire, CD4 or CD8, contained the clonotype at higher abundance. Using fastp at Q25 and MiXCR, TCRdb reprocessed the public reads and kept productive beta chains. Each record represents a unique CDR3 protein, reported with the most common genes and DNA among its rows. The V and J calls come from TCRdb's annotation, not from the publication. The sample includes 300,000 to 400,000 distinct CDR3 sequences, with 3% to 4.5% observed a single time. In total, the top ten clones hold approximately 24% of the sample.

What the study reported, not specific to this receptor: The secondary T-cell response was found to be weaker but faster than the primary response, with a peak reached on day 5 rather than on day 15. Only a couple of donors were included in the study, so the extent to which the findings can be generalized is limited. A small share of clonotypes was detected in both CD4 and CD8 compartments, with the overlap likely arising from convergent recombination. Computational filtering was required because FACS-sorted repertoires could contain abundant contaminating clonotypes from the bulk population. Most clones expanded after primary vaccination were re-detected after the booster (just under 97% of CD4 and more than 70% of CD8), suggesting broad memory maintenance.

What this sample's treatment or condition label stands for: live attenuated yellow fever vaccine strain. At each blood-draw timepoint, two biological replicates of bulk PBMCs were collected. PBMCs were isolated from peripheral blood using a standard Ficoll-Paque protocol. RNA was extracted with TriZol from bulk PBMCs, CD4 and CD8 fractions, and dextramer-positive and dextramer-negative fractions. As encoded in the germline V gene, CDR1 is ENHRY while CDR2 is SYGVKD. The CDR3 goes from the cysteine to the phenylalanine over 16 residues. Left in the record is the CDR3 DNA by itself, 48 bases read in frame from the first base. V and J are trimmed by 5 bases and 2 bases, and the gene matches miss 8 bases of the junction.

The source material was PBMCs, sampled 5 days after the yellow fever booster vaccination. This TCR derives from a man aged 18 to 35 who received the YFV17D yellow fever vaccine. This chain joins TRBV10-3 to TRBJ1-5; TRBD1 lines up with 8 middle nucleotides. The CDR3 protein is CAISPRQGKGNQPQHF. The sequenced DNA is TGTGCCATCAGTCCCAGACAGGGGAAGGGCAATCAGCCCCAGCATTTT.